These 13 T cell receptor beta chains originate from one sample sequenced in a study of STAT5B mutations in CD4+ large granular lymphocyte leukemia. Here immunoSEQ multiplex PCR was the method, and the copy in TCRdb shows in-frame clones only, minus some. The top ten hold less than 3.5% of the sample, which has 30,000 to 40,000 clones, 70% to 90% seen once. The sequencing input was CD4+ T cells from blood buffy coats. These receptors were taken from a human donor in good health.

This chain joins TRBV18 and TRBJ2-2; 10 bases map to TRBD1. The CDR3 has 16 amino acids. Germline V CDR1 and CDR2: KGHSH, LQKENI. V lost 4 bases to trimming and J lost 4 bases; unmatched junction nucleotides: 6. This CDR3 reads CASSRRQGASTGELFF. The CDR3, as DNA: TGTGCCAGCTCACGTAGACAGGGGGCGAGCACCGGGGAGCTGTTTTTT.

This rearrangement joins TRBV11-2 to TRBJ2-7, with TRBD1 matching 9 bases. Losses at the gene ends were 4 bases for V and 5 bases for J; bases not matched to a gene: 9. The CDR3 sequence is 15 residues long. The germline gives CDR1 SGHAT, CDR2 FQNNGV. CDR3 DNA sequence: TGTGCCAGCAGCTCCCCGGGACAGGGAATCAACGAGCAGTACTTC. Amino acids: CASSSPGQGINEQYF.

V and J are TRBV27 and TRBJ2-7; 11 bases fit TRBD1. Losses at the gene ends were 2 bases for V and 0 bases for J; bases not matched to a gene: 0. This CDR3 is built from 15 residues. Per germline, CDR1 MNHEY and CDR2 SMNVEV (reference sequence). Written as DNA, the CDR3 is TGTGCCAGCAGTTTAGGGACAGGGGGCTCCTACGAGCAGTACTTC. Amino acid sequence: CASSLGTGGSYEQYF.

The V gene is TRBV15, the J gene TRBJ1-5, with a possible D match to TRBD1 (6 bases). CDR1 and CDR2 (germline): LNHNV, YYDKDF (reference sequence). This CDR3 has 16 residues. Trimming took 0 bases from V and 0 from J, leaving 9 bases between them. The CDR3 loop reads CATSRDRGASNQPQHF. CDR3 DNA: TGTGCCACCAGCAGAGATCGGGGGGCTAGCAATCAGCCCCAGCATTTT. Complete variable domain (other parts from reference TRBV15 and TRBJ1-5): DAMVIQNPRYQVTQFGKPVTLSCSQTLNHNVMYWYQQKSSQAPKLLFHYYDKDFNNEADTPDNFQSRRPNTSFCFLDIRSPGLGDTAMYLCATSRDRGASNQPQHFGDGTRLSIL.

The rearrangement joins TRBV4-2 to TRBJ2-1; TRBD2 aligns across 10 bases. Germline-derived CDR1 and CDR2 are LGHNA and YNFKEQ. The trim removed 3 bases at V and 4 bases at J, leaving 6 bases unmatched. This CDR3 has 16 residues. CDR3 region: CASSQDSGRSYNEQFF. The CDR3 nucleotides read TGTGCCAGCAGCCAGGATAGCGGGAGGTCGTACAATGAGCAGTTCTTC.

The CDR3 nucleotides are TGTGCCAGCAGCTTGCGAGGGCAGGGGGCTGGCTACACCTTC. Translation gives CASSLRGQGAGYTF. The chain recombines TRBV28 with TRBJ1-2, with 8 bases fitting TRBD1. CDR1 MDHEN and CDR2 SYDVKM come from the germline V gene. J lost 7 bases, V lost 6 bases, and 10 bases had no gene match. The CDR3 loop spans 14 amino acids.

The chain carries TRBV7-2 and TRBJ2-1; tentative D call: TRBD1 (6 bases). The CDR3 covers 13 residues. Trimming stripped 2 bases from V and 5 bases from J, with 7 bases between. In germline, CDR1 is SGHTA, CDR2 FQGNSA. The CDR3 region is CASSLNRDNEQFF. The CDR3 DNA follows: TGTGCCAGCAGCTTAAACAGGGACAATGAGCAGTTCTTC.

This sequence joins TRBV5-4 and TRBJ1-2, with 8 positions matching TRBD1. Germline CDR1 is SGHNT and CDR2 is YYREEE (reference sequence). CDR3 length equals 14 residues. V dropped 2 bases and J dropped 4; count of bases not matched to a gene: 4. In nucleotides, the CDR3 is TGTGCCAGCAGCTTACGACAGGGGTTCTATGGCTACACCTTC. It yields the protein CASSLRQGFYGYTF.

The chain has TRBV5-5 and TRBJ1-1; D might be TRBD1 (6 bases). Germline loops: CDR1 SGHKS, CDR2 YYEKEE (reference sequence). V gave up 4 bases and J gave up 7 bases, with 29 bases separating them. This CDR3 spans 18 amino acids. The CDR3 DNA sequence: TGTGCCAGCAGCGGTCTAGGACTAACTTGGGACACTGCAAATGAAGCTTTCTTT. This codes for CASSGLGLTWDTANEAFF.

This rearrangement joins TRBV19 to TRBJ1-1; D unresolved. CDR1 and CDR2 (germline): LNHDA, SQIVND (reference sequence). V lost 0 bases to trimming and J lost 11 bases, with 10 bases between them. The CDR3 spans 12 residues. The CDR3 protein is CASSIEMGLAFF. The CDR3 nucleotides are TGTGCCAGTAGTATAGAGATGGGTTTGGCTTTCTTT. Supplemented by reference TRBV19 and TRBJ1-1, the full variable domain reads DGGITQSPKYLFRKEGQNVTLSCEQNLNHDAMYWYRQDPGQGLRLIYYSQIVNDFQKGDIAEGYSVSREKKESFPLTVTSAQKNPTAFYLCASSIEMGLAFFGQGTRLTVV.

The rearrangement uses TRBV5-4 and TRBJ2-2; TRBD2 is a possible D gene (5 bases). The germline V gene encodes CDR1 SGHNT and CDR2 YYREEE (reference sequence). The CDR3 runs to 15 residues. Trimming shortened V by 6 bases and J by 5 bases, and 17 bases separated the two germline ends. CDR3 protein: CASKQYGVGTGELFF. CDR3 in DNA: TGTGCCAGCAAGCAATACGGGGTCGGAACCGGGGAGCTGTTTTTT.

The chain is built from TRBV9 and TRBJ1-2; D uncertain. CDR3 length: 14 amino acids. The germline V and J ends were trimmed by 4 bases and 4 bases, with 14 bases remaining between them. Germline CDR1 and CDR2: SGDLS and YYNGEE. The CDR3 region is CASSPPEAVYGYTF. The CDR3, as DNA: TGTGCCAGCAGCCCCCCCGAAGCTGTCTATGGCTACACCTTC.

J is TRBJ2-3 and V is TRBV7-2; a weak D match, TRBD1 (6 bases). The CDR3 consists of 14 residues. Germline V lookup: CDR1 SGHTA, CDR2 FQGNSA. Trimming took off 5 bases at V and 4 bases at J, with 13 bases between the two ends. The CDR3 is CASSLVTGSDTQYF. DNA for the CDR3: TGTGCCAGCAGCCTAGTAACAGGGTCAGATACGCAGTATTTT.